This T cell receptor (beta chain) was documented in a study of blood T cell repertoires in COVID-19. Study-wide context: Acute and convalescent COVID-19 specimens originated in the United States, Italy and Spain. From T cells, B-cell-depleted T cells, or PBMCs came the material, which was cDNA or gDNA.

As handled by the study authors: Using reference gene primer amplification, nucleated cell counts were estimated. TCRdb's table, derived via immunoSEQ multiplex PCR, lists solely in-frame clones and lacks some. From that table come the V and J calls and clone size; the DNA was used to work out D and trimming. The sample contains over 70,000 clones, around 80% of which appear only once. Germline lookup yields CDR1 LNHDA and CDR2 SQIVND (reference sequence). The CDR3 consists of 12 residues. V gave up 0 bases and J gave up 7 bases, with 6 bases separating them. This chain joins TRBV19 and TRBJ1-1, with a weak D call TRBD1 (5 bases). This TCR was recovered from a man aged 70 or older who had recovered from COVID-19. Sequencing was performed on peripheral blood. Here the CDR3 DNA reads TGTGCCAGTAGTATAGATCAGGGTGAAGCTTTCTTT. Translation: CASSIDQGEAFF.